This entry concerns a single T cell receptor beta chain. The antigen remains undetermined. The data derive from a study of OX40 agonist ivuxolimab in advanced cancers. On the study more broadly: Patients assigned to dose escalation were diagnosed with hepatocellular carcinoma, melanoma, renal cell or head and neck cancer. Partial responses were seen in three patients, one with hepatocellular carcinoma and two with cutaneous melanoma.

This CDR3 is built from 12 residues. The V and J ends lost 8 bases and 2 bases, in that order; junction bases with no gene match: 2. CDR1 and CDR2 from the germline V gene are SNHLY and FYNNEI. General study points: Average numbers of expanded clones were greater in CD8+ T cells than in CD4+. Some patients without response likewise showed low normalized clonal expansion.

Using immunoSEQ multiplex PCR, the repertoire was profiled, and TCRdb retains in-frame clones only, with some absent. The sample gives more than 55,000 clones, roughly 92% of which show up once; around an eighth is in the top ten. Material: CD4+ or CD8+ T cells sorted from blood, obtained in a trial of the OX40 agonist ivuxolimab. This TCR derives from an adult with an advanced solid tumor such as melanoma, head and neck, liver or kidney cancer. The chain is built from TRBV2 and TRBJ2-7; 8 bases are a match to TRBD1. CDR3 sequence reads: CASLGQAYEQYF. The CDR3 DNA follows: TGTGCCAGCTTGGGACAGGCCTACGAGCAGTACTTC.